The 27 T cell receptor beta chains below were found in one sample sequenced in a study of PD-1 blockade in classical Hodgkin lymphoma. Time point given: cycle 4 day 1 (C4D1), after more than five weeks of nivolumab. Brentuximab vedotin exposure varied, and every patient relapsed after autologous stem cell transplantation. Clones were sequenced by immunoSEQ multiplex PCR, and TCRdb holds only the in-frame ones, with some missing. The table includes about 13,000 clones, roughly 80% detected once. The source material was peripheral blood mononuclear cells (PBMCs), sampled before the fourth cycle of nivolumab. These receptors originate from a human donor with classical Hodgkin lymphoma.

This clone has a handful of counts. The chain employs TRBV5-4 and TRBJ2-1; D gene unclear. Germline V gives CDR1 SGHNT, CDR2 YYREEE (reference sequence). Trimming pared 1 base from V and 7 bases from J, leaving 6 bases between. The CDR3 spans 12 residues. The CDR3 nucleotides read TGTGCCAGCAGCTTGAGATCTAATGAGCAGTTCTTC. It translates to CASSLRSNEQFF.

Note on this clone: Distinct nucleotide sequences in the sample also encode this CDR3. The chain uses TRBV7-2 and TRBJ1-4, with TRBD1 matching 8 bases. The V gene's germline CDR1 is SGHTA and CDR2 FQGNSA. With 5 bases clipped from V and 7 bases from J, the junction kept 9 bases outside the gene matches. The CDR3 consists of 15 residues. The CDR3 loop reads CASSQGQGGGEKLFF. The CDR3 DNA reads TGTGCCAGCAGCCAAGGACAGGGCGGTGGTGAAAAACTGTTTTTT.

The chain carries TRBV6-5 and TRBJ2-1; 10 bases match TRBD2. Germline V gene lookup returns CDR1 MNHEY and CDR2 SVGAGI. V was clipped by 2 bases and J by 2 bases; unmatched bases: 3. CDR3 length: 16 amino acids. CDR3 in DNA: TGTGCCAGCAGTTACAGCGGGGGGGACACCTACAATGAGCAGTTCTTC. It specifies CASSYSGGDTYNEQFF.

This clone was seen only once. The J gene is TRBJ2-5, the V gene TRBV4-3, with unresolved D. CDR3 size: 13 residues. Germline CDR1 and CDR2: LGHNA and YSLEER. Deletions cut 1 base from V and 6 bases from J, with 9 bases between. The DNA of the CDR3 is TGCGCCAGCAGCCAAGGGCGCGGAAAGACCCAGTACTTC. Its translation is CASSQGRGKTQYF.

V usage is TRBV19 and J usage is TRBJ2-1; D might be TRBD1 or TRBD2, each matching 5 bases. CDR1 is LNHDA, CDR2 SQIVND, per germline (reference sequence). Trimming took off 4 bases at V and 0 bases at J, with 13 bases between the two ends. The CDR3 loop spans 16 amino acids. The CDR3 region is CASSTLAGSSYNEQFF. The CDR3, as DNA: TGTGCCAGTAGTACCCTGGCAGGGAGCTCCTACAATGAGCAGTTCTTC.

The table lists this clone with a count of one. CDR3 sequence (DNA): TGTGCCAGCAGTTACTTGGGCGGGGCGGACCAGCCCCAGCATTTT. Translating it yields CASSYLGGADQPQHF. The V call is TRBV6-5, the J call TRBJ1-5; possible D gene TRBD1, 5 bases. V lost 1 base and J lost 7, with 14 bases in between. The CDR3 sequence is 15 residues long. From germline, CDR1 is MNHEY and CDR2 SVGAGI.

CDR3 protein: CASSQDMAGGAETQYF. In DNA, the CDR3 is TGCGCCAGCAGCCAAGATATGGCAGGGGGGGCAGAGACCCAGTACTTC. This chain joins TRBV4-3 and TRBJ2-5; either TRBD1 or TRBD2 may fit D (7 bases each). The CDR3 has 16 amino acids. CDR1 is LGHNA and CDR2 is YSLEER in the germline V gene. Trimming stripped 0 bases from V and 4 bases from J, with 15 bases between.

This chain links TRBV29-1 with TRBJ2-7, with D maybe TRBD1 (6 bases). Germline loops: CDR1 SQVTM, CDR2 ANQGSEA. The germline V and J ends were trimmed by 6 bases and 2 bases, with 17 bases remaining between them. The CDR3 runs to 14 residues. CDR3 in amino acids: CSVAIQGSPYEQYF. The CDR3 DNA sequence: TGCAGCGTCGCAATCCAGGGGTCCCCCTACGAGCAGTACTTC.

This clone has a single count. As DNA, the CDR3 is TGTGCCAGCAGCACCTCCCCCGCAGGAGTTTTCGAAGCTTTCTTT. It codes for CASSTSPAGVFEAFF. This chain connects TRBV7-2 to TRBJ1-1; D is undetermined. Per the germline V gene, CDR1 is SGHTA and CDR2 is FQGNSA. The CDR3 is made up of 15 amino acids. The V end was cut by 5 bases, the J end by 8 bases, with 21 bases between.

This sequence joins TRBV28 and TRBJ2-5; a weak D match, TRBD1 (6 bases). This CDR3 is built from 17 residues. Looked up from germline, CDR1 is MDHEN and CDR2 is SYDVKM. V was cut by 4 bases and J by 4 bases, with 22 bases left in between. This CDR3 is CASSWGTRQEMGETQYF. The CDR3 DNA reads as TGTGCCAGCAGTTGGGGCACTCGACAGGAAATGGGAGAGACCCAGTACTTC.

This sequence joins TRBV7-2 and TRBJ1-4, with 11 bases fitting TRBD1. The J segment lost 5 bases and the V segment lost 5 bases, leaving 7 bases of the junction unmatched. The CDR3 loop spans 16 amino acids. CDR1 and CDR2 (germline): SGHTA, FQGNSA. This chain's CDR3 is CASSPAGQGGNEKLFF. The DNA for the CDR3 is TGTGCCAGCAGCCCCGCGGGACAGGGGGGAAATGAAAAACTGTTTTTT. The full variable domain, its missing parts supplied by reference TRBV7-2 and TRBJ1-4, is GAGVSQSPSNKVTEKGKDVELRCDPISGHTALYWYRQSLGQGLEFLIYFQGNSAPDKSGLPSDRFSAERTGGSVSTLTIQRTQQEDSAVYLCASSPAGQGGNEKLFFGSGTQLSVL.

This clone was seen just once. The DNA for the CDR3 is TGTGCCAGCAGTCGCACGGGACTAGCGGGGGTCTACGAGCAGTACTTC. It yields the protein CASSRTGLAGVYEQYF. This sequence joins TRBV27 and TRBJ2-7, with TRBD2 identical over 14 bases. The J segment lost 3 bases and the V segment lost 5 bases, leaving 6 bases of the junction unmatched. There are 16 residues in the CDR3. In germline, CDR1 is MNHEY, CDR2 SMNVEV (reference sequence).

The gene calls are TRBV28 and TRBJ1-2; a possible D gene is TRBD1 (6 bases). The germline V gene has CDR1 MDHEN and CDR2 SYDVKM. V was clipped by 6 bases and J by 2 bases, with 13 bases between them. The CDR3 is 14 amino acids. The CDR3 bases are TGTGCCAGCAGGGCGGGGGCTCTAAACTATGGCTACACCTTC. This translates into CASRAGALNYGYTF.

The chain links TRBV6-4 to TRBJ2-3; D is ambiguous. Trimming stripped 2 bases from V and 0 bases from J, with 3 bases between. There are 13 residues in the CDR3. Looked up from germline, CDR1 is MRHNA and CDR2 is SNTAGT. The CDR3 nucleotides are TGTGCCAGCAGTGACGGGAGCACAGATACGCAGTATTTT. Translation: CASSDGSTDTQYF.

A few counts support this clone. The J gene is TRBJ2-7, the V gene TRBV27; possibly TRBD2 for D (7 bases). The V gene lost 6 bases and the J gene lost 4 bases, with 25 bases spanning the gap. The CDR3 runs 17 residues. Germline V gene lookup returns CDR1 MNHEY and CDR2 SMNVEV (reference sequence). The CDR3 nucleotides are TGTGCCAGCAGCGTAAGGGGTGGGGGGGCCTCGGCTTACGAGCAGTACTTC. Translation gives CASSVRGGGASAYEQYF.

This sequence joins TRBV7-6 and TRBJ2-1, with D unclear. Germline V gives CDR1 SGHVS, CDR2 FNYEAQ. The V gene lost 5 bases and the J gene lost 0 bases, with 14 bases spanning the gap. The CDR3 contains 16 residues. The CDR3 nucleotides are TGTGCCAGCAGCCTCGGGCGTATTTTCTCCTACAATGAGCAGTTCTTC. Its translation is CASSLGRIFSYNEQFF. The whole variable domain, remainder taken from reference TRBV7-6 and TRBJ2-1, is GAGVSQSPRYKVTKRGQDVALRCDPISGHVSLYWYRQALGQGPEFLTYFNYEAQQDKSGLPNDRFSAERPEGSISTLTIQRTEQRDSAMYRCASSLGRIFSYNEQFFGPGTRLTVL.

The chain joins TRBV7-8 to TRBJ2-7; a possible D gene is TRBD1 (5 bases). CDR1 is SGHVS and CDR2 is FQNEAQ in the germline V gene. This CDR3 has 17 residues. V lost 0 bases to trimming and J lost 2 bases, with 17 bases between them. The CDR3 DNA sequence: TGTGCCAGCAGCTTAGCTCGCTCTGACAGACATCCCTACGAGCAGTACTTC. Protein product: CASSLARSDRHPYEQYF.

This chain connects TRBV4-2 to TRBJ2-2, with TRBD1 identical over 8 bases. Per germline, CDR1 LGHNA and CDR2 YNFKEQ. With V trimmed by 1 base and J by 5 bases, 3 bases remained unmatched. The CDR3 extends over 15 amino acids. DNA for the CDR3: TGTGCCAGCAGCCAAGTGGACAGGGAAACCGGGGAGCTGTTTTTT. As protein: CASSQVDRETGELFF.

This clone has more than one count but fewer than ten. Germline and junction disagree at one end, which may indicate a read error. V is TRBV5-4 and J is TRBJ1-1; 8 bases match TRBD1. Germline V gene lookup returns CDR1 SGHNT and CDR2 YYREEE (reference sequence). The CDR3 consists of 13 residues. CDR3: CASSQRTGREAFF. The CDR3, as DNA: TGCGCCAGCAGCCAGAGGACAGGGAGGGAAGCTTTCTTT.

V and J are TRBV5-8 and TRBJ2-3; D might be TRBD2 (5 bases). The CDR3 contains 14 residues. Germline CDR1 and CDR2: SGHTS and YDEGEE. V shed 2 bases and J shed 3 bases, with 10 bases lying between them. CDR3 sequence (DNA): TGTGCCAGCAGCTTCGGGGTTAGGACAGATACGCAGTATTTT. Translation: CASSFGVRTDTQYF.

The J gene is TRBJ2-7, the V gene TRBV25-1; tentative D call: TRBD2 (6 bases). Germline assignment: CDR1 MGHDK and CDR2 SYGVNS. V lost 1 base to trimming and J lost 7 bases, with 11 bases between them. The CDR3 extends over 13 amino acids. CDR3 amino acids: CASSESGVGEQYF. In DNA form, the CDR3 reads TGTGCCAGCAGTGAATCGGGGGTGGGGGAGCAGTACTTC.

The V gene is TRBV25-1, the J gene TRBJ2-6, with a possible D match to TRBD2 (6 bases). The germline V and J ends were trimmed by 2 bases and 0 bases, with 8 bases remaining between them. The CDR3 is made up of 16 amino acids. Germline V gene data show CDR1 as MGHDK and CDR2 as SYGVNS. The CDR3 region is CASSEGGSSGANVLTF. Written as DNA, the CDR3 is TGTGCCAGCAGTGAAGGAGGGTCCTCTGGGGCCAACGTCCTGACTTTC.

Only a few counts were recorded for this clone. The chain uses TRBV7-2 and TRBJ2-2, with a possible D match to TRBD2 (6 bases). Trimming took 5 bases from V and 6 from J, leaving 13 bases between them. The CDR3 loop spans 14 amino acids. Germline CDR1 is SGHTA and CDR2 is FQGNSA. The DNA of the CDR3 is TGTGCCAGCAGCCGGGACTTTCGGGCCGGGGAGCTGTTTTTT. Translated, it gives CASSRDFRAGELFF.

The rearrangement uses TRBV4-3 and TRBJ2-3; tentatively, D is TRBD1 (5 bases). V was cut by 8 bases and J by 6 bases, with 24 bases left in between. The CDR3 covers 16 residues. Germline lookup yields CDR1 LGHNA and CDR2 YSLEER. The CDR3 here is CASVPRRTGLEDTQYF. The CDR3 region has the DNA TGCGCCAGCGTCCCCAGACGCACAGGATTAGAGGATACGCAGTATTTT.

This sequence joins TRBV6-5 and TRBJ1-5, with 8 bases that match TRBD1. V gave up 6 bases and J gave up 4 bases; unmatched junction bases: 5. From germline, CDR1 is MNHEY and CDR2 SVGAGI. The CDR3 contains 14 residues. The CDR3 loop reads CASRRTGRNQPQHF. DNA for the CDR3: TGTGCCAGCAGAAGGACAGGGAGAAATCAGCCCCAGCATTTT.

The V call is TRBV6-5, the J call TRBJ2-3; 9 nucleotides agree with TRBD2. V was pared by 2 bases and J by 3 bases, with 3 bases of the junction left unmatched. The CDR3 runs to 15 residues. Germline V gene lookup returns CDR1 MNHEY and CDR2 SVGAGI. CDR3: CASSYGGGATDTQYF. The CDR3 nucleotides read TGTGCCAGCAGTTACGGCGGGGGGGCAACAGATACGCAGTATTTT.

The chain is built from TRBV7-9 and TRBJ2-5; 10 nucleotides align to TRBD1. Germline CDR1 and CDR2: SEHNR and FQNEAQ (reference sequence). The V and J ends lost 5 bases and 2 bases, in that order; junction bases with no gene match: 2. The CDR3 is 14 amino acids. The CDR3 loop reads CASSTGQGQETQYF. Here the CDR3 DNA reads TGTGCCAGCAGCACGGGACAGGGGCAAGAGACCCAGTACTTC.